The 14 T cell receptor beta chains below come from one sample, sequenced in a study of blood T cell repertoires in COVID-19. Sequencing used immunoSEQ multiplex PCR; TCRdb keeps in-frame clones, though not all of them. Among some 500,000 clones listed, around 89% were seen once. Input material: PBMCs or T cells enriched from blood (not recorded which). These receptors were collected from a middle-aged woman who had recovered from COVID-19.

The gene calls are TRBV5-1 and TRBJ2-3; TRBD1 agrees at 8 bases. In germline, CDR1 is SGHRS, CDR2 YFSETQ. V was pared by 2 bases and J by 2 bases, with 7 bases of the junction left unmatched. The CDR3 is made up of 16 amino acids. CDR3 bases: TGCGCCAGCAGCTTAGGGGCAGGGGGCAACACAGATACGCAGTATTTT. Protein: CASSLGAGGNTDTQYF.

The chain couples TRBV18 to TRBJ2-5, with D possibly matching TRBD1 (5 bases). V lost 0 bases to trimming and J lost 7 bases, with 15 bases between them. The CDR3 totals 15 residues. Germline V gene sequence: CDR1 KGHSH, CDR2 LQKENI. DNA for the CDR3: TGTGCCAGCTCACCACCAACAAGTGGAAGGGGGACCCAGTACTTC. This translates into CASSPPTSGRGTQYF.

The V and J genes are TRBV25-1 and TRBJ2-7, with a weak D call TRBD2 (5 bases). V was pared by 3 bases and J by 1 base, with 13 bases between. The CDR3 length is 15 residues. Germline CDR1 MGHDK, CDR2 SYGVNS. The CDR3 loop is CASSEERGLSYEQYF. Written as DNA, the CDR3 is TGTGCCAGCAGTGAGGAGAGAGGGCTATCCTACGAGCAGTACTTC.

This clone was seen just once. The chain uses TRBV6-5 and TRBJ2-3; no firm D call. Trimming took 7 bases from V and 4 from J, leaving 15 bases between them. Per the germline V gene, CDR1 is MNHEY and CDR2 is SVGAGI. The CDR3 covers 14 residues. The chain's CDR3 is CASTSPGSADTQYF. CDR3 DNA sequence: TGTGCCAGCACCTCCCCCGGGTCCGCAGATACGCAGTATTTT.

The chain joins TRBV10-3 to TRBJ1-1, with 7 bases fitting TRBD1. From germline, CDR1 is ENHRY and CDR2 SYGVKD. The CDR3 runs 15 residues. V dropped 6 bases and J dropped 6; count of bases not matched to a gene: 13. The DNA for the CDR3 is TGTGCCATCAGGGGACAGTTGGATGGTTACCCTGAAGCTTTCTTT. As protein: CAIRGQLDGYPEAFF.

The rearrangement links TRBV19 to TRBJ1-3, with unresolved D. Germline V gives CDR1 LNHDA, CDR2 SQIVND (reference sequence). CDR3 length equals 10 residues. Trimming stripped 8 bases from V and 8 bases from J, with 7 bases between. The CDR3 reads CASGLDTIYF. The CDR3 coding sequence is TGTGCCAGTGGCCTGGACACCATATATTTT.

This clone was seen only a few times. The chain combines TRBV18 with TRBJ1-2; 12 positions agree with TRBD1. CDR3 length: 15 amino acids. CDR1 is KGHSH and CDR2 is LQKENI in the germline V gene. V was clipped by 5 bases and J by 8 bases; unmatched bases: 9. The CDR3 here is CASSSTGTGGLGYTF. The CDR3, as DNA: TGTGCCAGCTCATCGACCGGGACAGGGGGCTTGGGCTACACCTTC.

The chain is built from TRBV5-4 and TRBJ2-3, with TRBD1 identical over 10 bases. CDR3 length: 16 residues. The V gene end was trimmed by 5 bases and the J gene end by 5 bases; junction bases not matched to a gene: 11. Germline V gene lookup returns CDR1 SGHNT and CDR2 YYREEE (reference sequence). CDR3 in amino acids: CASRFHPGQGKDTQYF. The CDR3 DNA reads TGTGCCAGCAGGTTCCATCCGGGACAGGGGAAAGATACGCAGTATTTT.

This clone was counted a few times. This chain connects TRBV7-9 to TRBJ2-7, with 7 bases that match TRBD1. CDR1 SEHNR and CDR2 FQNEAQ come from the germline V gene (reference sequence). This CDR3 is 13 amino acids long. The ends lost 5 bases at V and 3 bases at J; junction bases unmatched: 4. The CDR3 DNA is TGTGCCAGCAGCGGGGACAGAAACTACGAGCAGTACTTC. Protein: CASSGDRNYEQYF.

This clone has only a few counts. V and J are TRBV10-3 and TRBJ1-4; D unresolved. Trimming cost V 4 bases and J 5 bases, with 11 bases left between them. The CDR3 is 14 residues long. The germline gives CDR1 ENHRY, CDR2 SYGVKD. CDR3 bases: TGTGCCATCAGTGCTGGGGAGGAGAATGAAAAACTGTTTTTT. The encoded protein is CAISAGEENEKLFF.

The rearrangement uses TRBV6-2 or TRBV6-3 and TRBJ2-7, with D perhaps TRBD1 (5 bases). V dropped 0 bases and J dropped 3 bases, with 21 bases sitting between them. The CDR3 runs 18 residues. Germline CDR1 reads MNHEY; CDR2 reads SVGEGT. The CDR3 sequence: CASSYSFRTPNTRYEQYF. The CDR3 DNA follows: TGTGCCAGCAGTTACTCGTTTCGGACACCGAATACCCGCTACGAGCAGTACTTC.

This clone has a single count. The rearrangement uses TRBV14 and TRBJ2-7; the match to TRBD2 covers 7 bases. Germline V gene sequence: CDR1 SGHDN, CDR2 FVKESK. This CDR3 comprises 17 residues. V shed 3 bases, J shed 0 bases, and the junction held 11 bases outside the gene matches. The CDR3 nucleotides are TGTGCCAGCAGCCAGCGATCTTGGGAGGGAAGCTCCTACGAGCAGTACTTC. It yields the protein CASSQRSWEGSSYEQYF.

The V call is TRBV25-1, the J call TRBJ2-3, with D possibly being TRBD1 (5 bases). V was trimmed by 3 bases and J by 5 bases, leaving 18 bases between them. Germline CDR1 MGHDK, CDR2 SYGVNS. The CDR3 runs to 16 residues. CDR3 DNA: TGTGCCAGCAGTGACGAAACAGGTGGTGCCCTAGATACGCAGTATTTT. Amino acid sequence: CASSDETGGALDTQYF.

This rearrangement joins TRBV10-1 to TRBJ2-1; D might be TRBD2 (5 bases). This CDR3 comprises 16 residues. V shed 2 bases and J shed 7 bases, with 18 bases lying between them. The germline gives CDR1 WNHNN, CDR2 SYGVQD (reference sequence). Here the CDR3 reads CASSEKGAGYLNEQFF. As DNA, the CDR3 is TGCGCCAGCAGTGAGAAGGGCGCGGGCTATCTTAATGAGCAGTTCTTC.